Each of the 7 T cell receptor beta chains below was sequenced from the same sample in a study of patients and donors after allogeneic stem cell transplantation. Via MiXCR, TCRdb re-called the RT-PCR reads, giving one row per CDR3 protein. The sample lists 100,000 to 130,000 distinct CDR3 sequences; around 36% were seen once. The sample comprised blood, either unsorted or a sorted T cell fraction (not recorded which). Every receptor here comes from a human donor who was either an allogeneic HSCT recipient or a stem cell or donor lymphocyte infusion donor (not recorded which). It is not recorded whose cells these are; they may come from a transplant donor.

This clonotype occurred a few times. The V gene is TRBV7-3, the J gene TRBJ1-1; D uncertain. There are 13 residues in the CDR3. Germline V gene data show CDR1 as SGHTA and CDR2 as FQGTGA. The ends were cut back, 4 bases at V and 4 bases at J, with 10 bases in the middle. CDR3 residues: CASSSVWGTEAFF. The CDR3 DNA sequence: TGTGCCAGCAGCTCCGTTTGGGGCACTGAAGCTTTCTTT.

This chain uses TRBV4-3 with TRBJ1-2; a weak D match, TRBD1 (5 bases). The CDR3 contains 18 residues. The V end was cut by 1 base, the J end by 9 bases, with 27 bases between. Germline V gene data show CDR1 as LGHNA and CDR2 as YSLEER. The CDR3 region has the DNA TGCGCCAGCAGCCAAGCCCCAGGGAGAGGAGCTGCGGGTAAGAGCTACACCTTC. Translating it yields CASSQAPGRGAAGKSYTF.

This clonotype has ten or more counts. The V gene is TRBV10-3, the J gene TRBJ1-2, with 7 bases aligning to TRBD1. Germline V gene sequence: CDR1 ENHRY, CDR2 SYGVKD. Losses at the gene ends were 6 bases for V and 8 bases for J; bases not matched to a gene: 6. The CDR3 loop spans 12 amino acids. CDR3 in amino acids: CAISPTGQGYTF. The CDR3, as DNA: TGTGCCATCAGCCCGACAGGGCAAGGCTACACCTTC.

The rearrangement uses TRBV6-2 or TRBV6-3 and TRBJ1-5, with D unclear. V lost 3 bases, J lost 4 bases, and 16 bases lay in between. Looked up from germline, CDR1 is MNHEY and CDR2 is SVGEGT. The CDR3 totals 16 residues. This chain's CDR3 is CASSYGRALSNQPQHF. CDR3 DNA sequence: TGTGCCAGCAGTTATGGCCGGGCCTTATCGAATCAGCCCCAGCATTTT.

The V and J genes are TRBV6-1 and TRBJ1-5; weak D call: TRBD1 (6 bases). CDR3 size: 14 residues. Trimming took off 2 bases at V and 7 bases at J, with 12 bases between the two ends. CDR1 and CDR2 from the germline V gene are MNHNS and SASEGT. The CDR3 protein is CASSELRGYQPQHF. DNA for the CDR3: TGTGCCAGCAGTGAACTGAGGGGGTACCAGCCCCAGCATTTT.

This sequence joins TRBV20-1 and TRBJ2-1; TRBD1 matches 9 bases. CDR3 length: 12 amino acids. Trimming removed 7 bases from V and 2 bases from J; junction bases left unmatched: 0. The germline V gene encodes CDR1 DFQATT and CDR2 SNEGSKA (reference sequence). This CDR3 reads CSGQGAYNEQFF. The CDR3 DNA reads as TGCAGTGGACAGGGGGCCTACAATGAGCAGTTCTTC.

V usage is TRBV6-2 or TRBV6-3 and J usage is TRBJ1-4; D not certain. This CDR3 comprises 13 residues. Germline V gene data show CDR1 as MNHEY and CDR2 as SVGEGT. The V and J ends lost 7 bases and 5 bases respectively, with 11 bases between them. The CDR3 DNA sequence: TGTGCCAGCAAGACAAAGAGGAATGAAAAACTGTTTTTT. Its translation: CASKTKRNEKLFF.